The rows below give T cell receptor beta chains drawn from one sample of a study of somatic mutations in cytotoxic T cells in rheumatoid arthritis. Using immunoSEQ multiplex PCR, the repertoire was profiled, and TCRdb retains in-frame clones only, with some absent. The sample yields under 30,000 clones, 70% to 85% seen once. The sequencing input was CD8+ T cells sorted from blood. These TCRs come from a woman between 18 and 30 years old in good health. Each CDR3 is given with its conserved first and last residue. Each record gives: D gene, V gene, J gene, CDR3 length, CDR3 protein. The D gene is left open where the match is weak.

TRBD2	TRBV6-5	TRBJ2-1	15	CASSPGGSSYNEQFF
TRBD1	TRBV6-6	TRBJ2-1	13	CASSRGQDNEQFF
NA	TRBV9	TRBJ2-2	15	CASSVGGGYSGELFF
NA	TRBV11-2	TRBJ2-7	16	CASSMEGGGSSYEQYF
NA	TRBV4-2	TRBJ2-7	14	CASSQPGREYEQYF
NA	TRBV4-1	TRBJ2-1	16	CASSQDWTYSYNEQFF
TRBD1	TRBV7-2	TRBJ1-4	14	CASSLDRGNEKLFF
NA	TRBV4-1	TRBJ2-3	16	CASSQEIAPGTDTQYF
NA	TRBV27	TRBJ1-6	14	CASSLGVPNSPLHF
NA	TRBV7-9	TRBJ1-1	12	CASSLGQVEAFF
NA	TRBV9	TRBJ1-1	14	CASSEGTSNTEAFF
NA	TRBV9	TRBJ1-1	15	CASSVVRVPNTEAFF
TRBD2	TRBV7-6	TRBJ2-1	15	CASDPGLAGKGEQFF
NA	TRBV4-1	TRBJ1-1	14	CASSQDPENTEAFF
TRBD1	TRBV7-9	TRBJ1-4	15	CASSSSRDRDEKLFF
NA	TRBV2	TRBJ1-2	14	CASGGTSLYYGYTF
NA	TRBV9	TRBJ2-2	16	CASSGDYLGSTGELFF
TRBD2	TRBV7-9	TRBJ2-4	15	CASSLRTSGENIQYF
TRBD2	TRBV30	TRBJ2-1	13	CAWSRASGYEQFF
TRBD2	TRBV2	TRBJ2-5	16	CASSEGAGALGETQYF
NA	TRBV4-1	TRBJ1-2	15	CASSQVGTENYGYTF
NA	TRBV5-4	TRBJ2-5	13	CASSSWGQETQYF
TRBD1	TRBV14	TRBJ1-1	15	CASSLYRGPGTEAFF
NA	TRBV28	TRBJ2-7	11	CAISGPYEQYF
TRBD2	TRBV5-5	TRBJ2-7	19	CASSLSVGLAGSNGYEQYF
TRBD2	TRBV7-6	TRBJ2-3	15	CASSYSGGAADTQYF
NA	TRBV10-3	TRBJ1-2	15	CAISEAPREFYGYTF
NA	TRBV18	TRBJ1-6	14	CASSPRVDNSPLHF
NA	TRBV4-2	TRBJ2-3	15	CASSQVIGGTGAQYF
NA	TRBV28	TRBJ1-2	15	CASRERGAANYGYTF
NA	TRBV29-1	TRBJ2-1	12	CSVEIRVDEQFF
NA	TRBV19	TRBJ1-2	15	CASSDGLGLFYGYTF
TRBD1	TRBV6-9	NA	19	CAIPSVRQGASSIPYEQYF
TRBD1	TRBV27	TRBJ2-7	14	CASSNRDRALEQYF
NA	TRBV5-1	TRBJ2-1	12	CASSLVGDEQFF
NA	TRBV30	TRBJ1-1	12	CAWSVLGTEAFF
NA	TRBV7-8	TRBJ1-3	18	CASSLLVTVQSSGNTIYF
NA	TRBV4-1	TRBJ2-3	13	CASSQEIAGTQYF
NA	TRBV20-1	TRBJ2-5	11	CSASPRETQYF
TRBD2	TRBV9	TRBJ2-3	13	CVSSPGGADTQYF
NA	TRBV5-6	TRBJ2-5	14	CASSQARSAETQYF
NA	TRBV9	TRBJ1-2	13	CASSARDIYGYTF
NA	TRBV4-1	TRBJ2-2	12	CASSQGSGELFF
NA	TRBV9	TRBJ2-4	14	CASSVGGAKNIQYF
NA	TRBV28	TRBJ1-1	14	CASSPGTGLTEAFF
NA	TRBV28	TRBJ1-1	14	CASSGPGAATEAFF
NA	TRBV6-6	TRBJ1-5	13	CASSVDSNQPQHF
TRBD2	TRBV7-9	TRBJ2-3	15	CASSLKSGSPDTQYF
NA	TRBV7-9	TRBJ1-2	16	CASSSAPGPKPGGYTF
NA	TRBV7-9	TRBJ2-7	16	CASSTFEGQSSYEQYF
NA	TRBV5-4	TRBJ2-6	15	CASSLEGSGANVLTF
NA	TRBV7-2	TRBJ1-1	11	CASSLIGEAFF
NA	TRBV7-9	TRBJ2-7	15	CASSPLNDGSYEQYF